The 5 T cell receptor beta chains below all came from one sample that was sequenced in a study of Tregs in tolerant kidney transplant recipients. TCRdb's table, derived via immunoSEQ multiplex PCR, lists solely in-frame clones and lacks some. Of approximately 43,000 clones in the sample, about 90% were seen once. The specimen was Tregs from blood. These TCRs come from a human donor in good health.

As regards this clone: The junction does not match germline at one end; this may be a read error. The chain has TRBV7-9 and TRBJ1-5; D is uncertain. The CDR3 sequence is 13 residues long. Germline V lookup: CDR1 SEHNR, CDR2 FQNEAQ (reference sequence). For the CDR3, the DNA is TGTGCCAGCAGCTTAGATAGCCATCAGCCCCAGCATTTT. Its translation is CASSLDSHQPQHF. Filled out from reference TRBV7-9 and TRBJ1-5, the complete variable domain reads DTGVSQNPRHKITKRGQNVTFRCDPISEHNRLYWYRQTLGQGPEFLTYFQNEAQLEKSRLLSDRFSAERPKGSFSTLEIQRTEQGDSAMYLCASSLDSHQPQHFGDGTRLSIL.

The CDR3 coding sequence is TGTGCCATCAGCCCCGACAGGTACACTGAAGCTTTCTTT. It translates to CAISPDRYTEAFF. The chain has TRBV10-3 and TRBJ1-1, with D possibly matching TRBD1 (6 bases). There are 13 residues in the CDR3. Germline values: CDR1 ENHRY, CDR2 SYGVKD. V lost 6 bases, J lost 3 bases, and 11 bases lay in between.

This clone has a handful of counts. The chain couples TRBV30 to TRBJ1-2; D perhaps matches TRBD1 (5 bases). The CDR3 is 13 residues long. Trimming pared 6 bases from V and 4 bases from J, leaving 15 bases between. From germline, CDR1 is GTSNPN and CDR2 SVGIG (reference sequence). The CDR3 nucleotides read TGTGCCTGCGCCAGGGCGGCCGGCTATGGCTACACCTTC. Protein: CACARAAGYGYTF.

The genes are TRBV11-2 and TRBJ1-1; the match to TRBD1 covers 7 bases. Trimming removed 2 bases from V and 3 bases from J; junction bases left unmatched: 12. There are 17 residues in the CDR3. Germline assignment: CDR1 SGHAT and CDR2 FQNNGV. Written as DNA, the CDR3 is TGTGCCAGCAGCTTAACCCGGACAGGCCGGGTGGACACTGAAGCTTTCTTT. It codes for CASSLTRTGRVDTEAFF. The full variable domain, with the rest looked up from reference TRBV11-2 and TRBJ1-1, is EAGVAQSPRYKIIEKRQSVAFWCNPISGHATLYWYQQILGQGPKLLIQFQNNGVVDDSQLPKDRFSAERLKGVDSTLKIQPAKLEDSAVYLCASSLTRTGRVDTEAFFGQGTRLTVV.

The chain is built from TRBV18 and TRBJ2-7; D gene unclear. V lost 3 bases and J lost 2, with 11 bases in between. From germline, CDR1 is KGHSH and CDR2 LQKENI. This CDR3 spans 14 amino acids. CDR3 DNA sequence: TGTGCCAGCTCACCCGCGACTCAAGCCTACGAGCAGTACTTC. It codes for CASSPATQAYEQYF.